This T cell receptor beta chain came from a study of blood T cell repertoires in COVID-19. Study summary: Researchers got acute and convalescent COVID-19 samples from the United States, Italy and Spain. Sources were T cells, B-cell-depleted T cells, or PBMCs; the material itself was cDNA or gDNA.

V lost 0 bases, J lost 8 bases, and 8 bases lay in between. Germline CDR1 SGHRS, CDR2 YFSETQ. This CDR3 has 13 residues. Per the study methods: Cell counts per sample came from amplifying reference gene primers. Generated by immunoSEQ multiplex PCR, the TCRdb table keeps only in-frame clones and is missing some. D and trimming were read from the DNA, whereas the V and J calls and clone size are those reported in that table. The sample contains around 63,000 clones, approximately 91% of which appear only once. The V and J genes are TRBV5-1 and TRBJ2-2, with TRBD1 as a possible D gene (6 bases). Sample: peripheral blood. The TCR was taken from a man over 45 with active COVID-19. This CDR3 is CASSLVRGGELFF. The CDR3 nucleotides read TGCGCCAGCAGCTTGGTCAGGGGAGGGGAGCTGTTTTTT.